This TCR beta chain was obtained from a study of cytomegalovirus exposure and HLA in healthy donors. The overall study: Early release data held tens of millions of unique TCRs from HLA-typed donors. Broader study findings: Equally common other TCR beta chains were less clonally expanded than HLA-associated ones, a later analysis found.

Vbeta (60) and Jbeta (13) primers were used in the PCR. The method was immunoSEQ multiplex PCR; TCRdb's version includes in-frame clones alone and lacks a portion of them. The sample's table shows approximately 150,000 clones. V lost 5 bases to trimming and J lost 2 bases, with 16 bases between them. In germline, CDR1 is SEHNR, CDR2 FQNEAQ (reference sequence). This CDR3 contains 15 residues. About this clone itself: Antigen specificity is unknown.

The specimen sequenced was PBMCs. The sequence was collected from a male donor in good health and CMV-seronegative. The chain is built from TRBV7-9 and TRBJ2-7; unclear D gene. The CDR3 loop reads CASSPTPQRPYEQYF. CDR3 sequence (DNA): TGTGCCAGCAGCCCCACCCCCCAGCGTCCCTACGAGCAGTACTTC.